Listed here is a single T cell receptor (beta chain). Its antigen is not identified. TRB amplification used roughly 250 ng of peripheral blood genomic DNA. The source of the sample is a study of T cell clusters in autoimmune cytopenias. This CDR3 comprises 17 residues. CDR1 is SEHNR and CDR2 is FQNEAQ in the germline V gene (reference sequence). Multiplex touch-down PCR amplified TRB using TRB-A and TRB-B pools in one tube. Each CDR3 protein gets one entry in TCRdb, which reprocessed the multiplex PCR reads and gives no DNA. The sample holds about 8,300 distinct CDR3 sequences. Study-level findings and limits: Exclusive TRB clusters were about 2.8-fold more numerous in healthy donors than in active autoimmune hepatitis.

The chain employs TRBV7-9 and TRBJ1-3; TCRdb's D gene call, TRBD1, goes unchecked for lack of DNA. This TCR was sampled from a human donor with an autoimmune cytopenia or autoimmune hepatitis (not recorded which). The sample taken for sequencing was peripheral blood. The CDR3 reads CASHKDRGLYSGNTIYF.